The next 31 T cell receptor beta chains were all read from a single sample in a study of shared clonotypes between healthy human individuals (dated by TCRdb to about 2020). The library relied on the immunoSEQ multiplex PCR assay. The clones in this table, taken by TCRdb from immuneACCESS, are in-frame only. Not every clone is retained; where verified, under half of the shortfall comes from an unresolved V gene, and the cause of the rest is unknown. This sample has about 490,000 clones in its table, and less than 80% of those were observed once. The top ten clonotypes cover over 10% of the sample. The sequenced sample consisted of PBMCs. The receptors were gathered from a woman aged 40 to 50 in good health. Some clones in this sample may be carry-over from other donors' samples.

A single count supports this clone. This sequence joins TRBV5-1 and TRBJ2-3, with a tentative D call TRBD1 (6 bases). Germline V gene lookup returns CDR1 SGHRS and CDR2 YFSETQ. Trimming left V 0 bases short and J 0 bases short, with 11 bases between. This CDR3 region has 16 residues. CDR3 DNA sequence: TGCGCCAGCAGCTTGGACGGGACACCTAGCACAGATACGCAGTATTTT. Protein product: CASSLDGTPSTDTQYF. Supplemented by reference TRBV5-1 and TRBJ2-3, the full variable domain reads KAGVTQTPRYLIKTRGQQVTLSCSPISGHRSVSWYQQTPGQGLQFLFEYFSETQRNKGNFPGRFSGRQFSNSRSEMNVSTLELGDSALYLCASSLDGTPSTDTQYFGPGTRLTVL.

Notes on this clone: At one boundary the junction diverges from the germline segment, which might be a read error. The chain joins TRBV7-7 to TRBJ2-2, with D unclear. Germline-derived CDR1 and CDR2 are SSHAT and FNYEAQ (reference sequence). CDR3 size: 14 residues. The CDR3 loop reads CASSFGQRTGELFF. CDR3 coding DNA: TGTGCTAGCAGCTTTGGGCAGAGGACCGGGGAGCTGTTTTTT.

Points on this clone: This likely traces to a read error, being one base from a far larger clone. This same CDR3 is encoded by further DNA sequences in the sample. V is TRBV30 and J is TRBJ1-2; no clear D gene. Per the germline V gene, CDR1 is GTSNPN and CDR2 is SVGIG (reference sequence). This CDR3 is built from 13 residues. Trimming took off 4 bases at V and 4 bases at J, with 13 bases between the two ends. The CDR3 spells CAWNPGLSYGYTF. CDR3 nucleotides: TGTGCCTGGAATCCTGGCTTAAGCTATGGCTACACCTTC.

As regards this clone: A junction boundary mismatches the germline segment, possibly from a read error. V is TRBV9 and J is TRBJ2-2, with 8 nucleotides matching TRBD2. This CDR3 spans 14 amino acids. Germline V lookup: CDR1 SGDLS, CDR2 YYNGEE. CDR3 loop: CASNVAAGGTGLFF. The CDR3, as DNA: TGTGCCAGCAACGTAGCGGCGGGAGGAACGGGGCTGTTTTTT.

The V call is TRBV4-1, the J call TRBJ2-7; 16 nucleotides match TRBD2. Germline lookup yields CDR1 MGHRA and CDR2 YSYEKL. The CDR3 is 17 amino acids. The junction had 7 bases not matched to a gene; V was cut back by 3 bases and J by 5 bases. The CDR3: CASSQGGLAGGSNEQYF. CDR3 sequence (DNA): TGCGCCAGCAGCCAGGGGGGACTAGCGGGAGGGTCGAACGAGCAGTACTTC.

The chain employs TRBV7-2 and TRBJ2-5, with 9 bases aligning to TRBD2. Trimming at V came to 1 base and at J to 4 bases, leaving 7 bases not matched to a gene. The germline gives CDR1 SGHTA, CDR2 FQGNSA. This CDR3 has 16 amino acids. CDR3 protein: CASSLVVLAGIETQYF. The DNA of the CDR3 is TGTGCCAGCAGCTTAGTGGTGCTAGCGGGAATAGAGACCCAGTACTTC. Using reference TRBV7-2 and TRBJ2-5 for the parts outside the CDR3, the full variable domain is GAGVSQSPSNKVTEKGKDVELRCDPISGHTALYWYRQSLGQGLEFLIYFQGNSAPDKSGLPSDRFSAERTGGSVSTLTIQRTQQEDSAVYLCASSLVVLAGIETQYFGPGTRLLVL.

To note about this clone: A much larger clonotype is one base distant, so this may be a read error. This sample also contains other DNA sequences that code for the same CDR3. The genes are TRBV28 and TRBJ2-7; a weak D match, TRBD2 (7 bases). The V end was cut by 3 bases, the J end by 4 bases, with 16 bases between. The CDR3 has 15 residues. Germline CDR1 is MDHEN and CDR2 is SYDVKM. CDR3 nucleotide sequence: TGTGCCAGCAGTTTCCGAGGGGGGGAGGCGTACGAGCAGTACTTC. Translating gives CASSFRGGEAYEQYF.

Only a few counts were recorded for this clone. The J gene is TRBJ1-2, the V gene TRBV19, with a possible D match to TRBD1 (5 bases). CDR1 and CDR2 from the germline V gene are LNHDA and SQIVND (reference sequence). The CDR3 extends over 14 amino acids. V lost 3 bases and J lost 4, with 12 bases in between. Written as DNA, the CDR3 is TGTGCCAGTAGTATTTTAGCCGGGGGCTATGGCTACACCTTC. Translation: CASSILAGGYGYTF.

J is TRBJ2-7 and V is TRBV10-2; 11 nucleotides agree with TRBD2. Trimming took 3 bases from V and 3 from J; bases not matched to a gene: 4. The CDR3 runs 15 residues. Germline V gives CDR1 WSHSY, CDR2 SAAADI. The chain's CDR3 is CASSELAGASYEQYF. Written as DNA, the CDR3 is TGCGCCAGCAGTGAACTAGCGGGAGCGAGCTACGAGCAGTACTTC.

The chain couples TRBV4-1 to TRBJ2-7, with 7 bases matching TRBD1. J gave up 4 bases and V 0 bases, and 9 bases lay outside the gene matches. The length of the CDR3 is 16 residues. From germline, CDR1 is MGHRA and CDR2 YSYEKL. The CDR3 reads CASSQDLQGVKYEQYF. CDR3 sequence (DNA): TGCGCCAGCAGCCAAGATCTCCAGGGGGTCAAGTACGAGCAGTACTTC.

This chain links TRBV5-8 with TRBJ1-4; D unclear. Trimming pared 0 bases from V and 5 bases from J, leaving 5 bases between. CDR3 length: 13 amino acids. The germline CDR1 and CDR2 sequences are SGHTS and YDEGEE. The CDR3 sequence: CASSLERNEKLFF. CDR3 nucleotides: TGTGCCAGCAGCTTGGAACGAAATGAAAAACTGTTTTTT.

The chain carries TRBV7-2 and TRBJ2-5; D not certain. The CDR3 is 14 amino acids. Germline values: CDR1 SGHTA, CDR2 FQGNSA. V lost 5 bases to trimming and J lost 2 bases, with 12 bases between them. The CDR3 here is CASSRRGAQETQYF. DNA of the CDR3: TGTGCCAGCAGCCGTCGAGGAGCACAAGAGACCCAGTACTTC.

The DNA for the CDR3 is TGTGCCAGCAGCTTAGCGGTGGGGCATGAGCAGTTCTTC. This translates into CASSLAVGHEQFF. The chain is built from TRBV7-9 and TRBJ2-1; D is perhaps TRBD1 (5 bases). The ends were cut back, 0 bases at V and 8 bases at J, with 8 bases in the middle. There are 13 residues in the CDR3. Germline CDR1 SEHNR, CDR2 FQNEAQ (reference sequence). Complete variable domain (other parts from reference TRBV7-9 and TRBJ2-1): DTGVSQNPRHKITKRGQNVTFRCDPISEHNRLYWYRQTLGQGPEFLTYFQNEAQLEKSRLLSDRFSAERPKGSFSTLEIQRTEQGDSAMYLCASSLAVGHEQFFGPGTRLTVL.

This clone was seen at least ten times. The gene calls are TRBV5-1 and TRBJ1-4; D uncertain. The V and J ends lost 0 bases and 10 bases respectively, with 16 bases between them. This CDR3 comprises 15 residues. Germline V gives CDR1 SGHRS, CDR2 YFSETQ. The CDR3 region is CASSLEAATPGKLFF. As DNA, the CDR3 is TGCGCCAGCAGCTTGGAGGCGGCGACCCCGGGAAAACTGTTTTTT. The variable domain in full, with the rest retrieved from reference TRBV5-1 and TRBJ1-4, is KAGVTQTPRYLIKTRGQQVTLSCSPISGHRSVSWYQQTPGQGLQFLFEYFSETQRNKGNFPGRFSGRQFSNSRSEMNVSTLELGDSALYLCASSLEAATPGKLFFGSGTQLSVL.

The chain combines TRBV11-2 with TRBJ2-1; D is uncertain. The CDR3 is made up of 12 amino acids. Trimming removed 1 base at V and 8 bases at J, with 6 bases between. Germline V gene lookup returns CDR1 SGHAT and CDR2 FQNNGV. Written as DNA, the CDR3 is TGTGCCAGCAGCTTAGTAGCTTATGAGCAGTTCTTC. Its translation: CASSLVAYEQFF.

The CDR3 sequence is CASSVEQGSSYNEQFF. For the CDR3, the DNA is TGTGCCAGCAGCGTAGAGCAGGGGTCATCCTACAATGAGCAGTTCTTC. The chain has TRBV9 and TRBJ2-1, with a tentative D call TRBD1 (6 bases). Germline CDR1 SGDLS, CDR2 YYNGEE. The CDR3 loop spans 16 amino acids. V was pared by 0 bases and J by 1 base, with 11 bases between.

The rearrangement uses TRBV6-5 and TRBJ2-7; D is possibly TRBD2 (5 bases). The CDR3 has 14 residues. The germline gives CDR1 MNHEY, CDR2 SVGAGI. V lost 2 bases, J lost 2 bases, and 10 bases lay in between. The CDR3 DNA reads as TGTGCCAGCAGTTACGGCCCGGGAACCTACGAGCAGTACTTC. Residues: CASSYGPGTYEQYF.

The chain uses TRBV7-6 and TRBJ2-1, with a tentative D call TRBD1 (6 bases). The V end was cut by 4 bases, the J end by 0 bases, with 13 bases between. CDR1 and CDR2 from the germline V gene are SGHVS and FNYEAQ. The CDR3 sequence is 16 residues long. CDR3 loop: CASSSKGVASYNEQFF. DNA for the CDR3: TGTGCCAGCAGCTCAAAGGGGGTGGCCTCCTACAATGAGCAGTTCTTC.

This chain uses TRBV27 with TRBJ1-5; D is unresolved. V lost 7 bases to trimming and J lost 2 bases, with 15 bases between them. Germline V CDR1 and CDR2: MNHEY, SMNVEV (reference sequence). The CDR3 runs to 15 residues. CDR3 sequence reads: CASTLEGFGNQPQHF. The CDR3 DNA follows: TGTGCCAGCACCCTAGAGGGATTCGGCAATCAGCCCCAGCATTTT.

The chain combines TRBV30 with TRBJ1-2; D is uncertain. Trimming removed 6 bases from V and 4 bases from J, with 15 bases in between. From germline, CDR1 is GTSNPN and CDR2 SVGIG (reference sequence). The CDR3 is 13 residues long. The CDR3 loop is CACTSLASYGYTF. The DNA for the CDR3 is TGTGCCTGTACATCACTGGCGTCCTATGGCTACACCTTC. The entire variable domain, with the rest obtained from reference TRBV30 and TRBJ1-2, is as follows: SQTIHQWPATLVQPVGSPLSLECTVEGTSNPNLYWYRQAAGRGLQLLFYSVGIGQISSEVPQNLSASRPQDRQFILSSKKLLLSDSGFYLCACTSLASYGYTFGSGTRLTVV.

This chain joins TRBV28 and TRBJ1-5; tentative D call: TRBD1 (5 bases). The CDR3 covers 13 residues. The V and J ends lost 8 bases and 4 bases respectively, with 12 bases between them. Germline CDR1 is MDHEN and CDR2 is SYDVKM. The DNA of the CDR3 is TGTGCCAGCTGCCGGGACGGAAATCAGCCCCAGCATTTT. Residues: CASCRDGNQPQHF.

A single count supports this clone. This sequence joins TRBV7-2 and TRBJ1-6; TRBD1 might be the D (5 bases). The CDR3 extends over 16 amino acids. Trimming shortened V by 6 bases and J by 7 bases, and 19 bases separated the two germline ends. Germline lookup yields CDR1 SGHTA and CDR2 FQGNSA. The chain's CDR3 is CASRRDSGVYNSPLHF. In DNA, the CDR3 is TGTGCCAGCAGACGCGACAGCGGGGTTTACAATTCACCCCTCCACTTT.

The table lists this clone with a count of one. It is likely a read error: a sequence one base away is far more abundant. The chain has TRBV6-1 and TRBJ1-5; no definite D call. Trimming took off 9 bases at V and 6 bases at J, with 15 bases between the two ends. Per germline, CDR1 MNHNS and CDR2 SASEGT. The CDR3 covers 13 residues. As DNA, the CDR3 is TGTGCCAGAAGTTTAGAGGGATCTCAGCCCCAGCATTTT. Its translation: CARSLEGSQPQHF.

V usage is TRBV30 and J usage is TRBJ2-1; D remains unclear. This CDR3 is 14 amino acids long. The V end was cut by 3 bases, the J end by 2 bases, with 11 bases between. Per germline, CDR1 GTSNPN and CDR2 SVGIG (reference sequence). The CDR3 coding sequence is TGTGCCTGGAGCGGGCTAAGCCCCTACAATGAGCAGTTCTTC. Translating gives CAWSGLSPYNEQFF.

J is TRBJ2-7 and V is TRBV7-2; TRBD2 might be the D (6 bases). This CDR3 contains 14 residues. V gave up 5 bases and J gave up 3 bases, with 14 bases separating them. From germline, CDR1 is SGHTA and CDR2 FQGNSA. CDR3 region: CASSPSGGLYEQYF. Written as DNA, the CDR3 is TGTGCCAGCAGCCCGTCTGGAGGGCTCTACGAGCAGTACTTC.

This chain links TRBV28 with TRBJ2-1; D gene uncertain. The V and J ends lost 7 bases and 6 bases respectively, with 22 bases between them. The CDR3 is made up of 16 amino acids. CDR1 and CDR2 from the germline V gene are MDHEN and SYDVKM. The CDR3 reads CASTHPRASFTNEQFF. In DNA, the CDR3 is TGTGCCAGCACCCACCCCCGGGCCAGTTTTACCAATGAGCAGTTCTTC.

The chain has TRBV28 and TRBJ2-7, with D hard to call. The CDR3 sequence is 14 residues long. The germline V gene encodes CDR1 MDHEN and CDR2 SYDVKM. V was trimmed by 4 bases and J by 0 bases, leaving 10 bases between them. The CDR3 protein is CASSYALTSYEQYF. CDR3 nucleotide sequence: TGTGCCAGCAGTTATGCACTGACCTCCTACGAGCAGTACTTC. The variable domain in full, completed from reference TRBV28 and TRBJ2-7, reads DVKVTQSSRYLVKRTGEKVFLECVQDMDHENMFWYRQDPGLGLRLIYFSYDVKMKEKGDIPEGYSVSREKKERFSLILESASTNQTSMYLCASSYALTSYEQYFGPGTRLTVT.

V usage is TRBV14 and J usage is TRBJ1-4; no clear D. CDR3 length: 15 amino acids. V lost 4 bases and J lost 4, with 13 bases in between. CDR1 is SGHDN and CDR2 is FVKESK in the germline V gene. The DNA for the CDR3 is TGTGCCAGCAGCCCGGCGGGGTCAAGTAATGAAAAACTGTTTTTT. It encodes CASSPAGSSNEKLFF.

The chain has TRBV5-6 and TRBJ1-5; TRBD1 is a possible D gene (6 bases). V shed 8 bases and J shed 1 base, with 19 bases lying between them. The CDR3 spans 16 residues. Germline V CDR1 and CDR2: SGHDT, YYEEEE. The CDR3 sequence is CASLPKGVMSNQPQHF. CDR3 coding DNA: TGTGCCAGTCTCCCAAAGGGGGTCATGAGCAATCAGCCCCAGCATTTT.

CDR3 nucleotide sequence: TGTGCCTGGAGTAAAACATCCTACGAGCAGTACTTC. Translation gives CAWSKTSYEQYF. This chain connects TRBV30 to TRBJ2-7; no reliable D call. The CDR3 is 12 residues long. From germline, CDR1 is GTSNPN and CDR2 SVGIG (reference sequence). Trimming took 2 bases from V and 1 from J, leaving 6 bases between them.

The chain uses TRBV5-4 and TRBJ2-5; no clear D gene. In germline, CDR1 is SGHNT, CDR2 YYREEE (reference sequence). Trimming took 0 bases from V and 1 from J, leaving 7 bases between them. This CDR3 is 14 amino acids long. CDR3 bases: TGTGCCAGCAGCTTGGTTTCAGCCCAAGAGACCCAGTACTTC. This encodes CASSLVSAQETQYF.